Following are 23 T cell receptor beta chains from one sample sequenced in a study of T cell responses to AZD1222 COVID-19 vaccine (TCRdb year 2021). Receptors were amplified or captured by the immunoSEQ multiplex PCR assay. TCRdb obtained this table from immuneACCESS and retained in-frame rearrangements with V and J assigned. These tables miss some clones; where compared with another copy, unresolved V genes account for less than half of the shortfall, and the remainder is unexplained. This sample comprises under 70,000 clones, nearly 80% of them detected only once. Roughly 4.9% of the sample is held by the ten biggest clonotypes. In the paper's terms, the time point label means: about 28 days (+/-7) after the second vaccine dose. This specimen was peripheral blood, taken 28 days after the second AZD1222 dose. The receptors originated from an adult who received the AZD1222 COVID-19 vaccine.

The CDR3 here is CASSVSGSGGSDTQYF. For the CDR3, the DNA is TGTGCCAGCAGCGTGTCGGGGTCCGGGGGCTCAGATACGCAGTATTTT. The V and J genes are TRBV5-6 and TRBJ2-3; TRBD1 or TRBD2 may be the D gene (6 bases each). CDR3 length: 16 residues. The V gene's germline CDR1 is SGHDT and CDR2 YYEEEE. The ends were cut back, 4 bases at V and 4 bases at J, with 19 bases in the middle.

J is TRBJ1-2 and V is TRBV2; no clear D gene. Per the germline V gene, CDR1 is SNHLY and CDR2 is FYNNEI. V was shortened by 1 base and J by 3 bases, with 12 bases between the two germline ends. The CDR3 has 15 amino acids. The CDR3 DNA is TGTGCCAGCAGTGAAGGGAGGAGGCGAGACTATGGCTACACCTTC. Protein product: CASSEGRRRDYGYTF.

The chain joins TRBV28 to TRBJ2-1; 11 bases are a match to TRBD2. The CDR3 loop spans 15 amino acids. Germline V gives CDR1 MDHEN, CDR2 SYDVKM. V lost 5 bases and J lost 4; bases outside the gene matches: 4. This CDR3 is CASSIWTSGYNEQFF. CDR3 nucleotide sequence: TGTGCCAGCAGTATTTGGACTAGCGGGTACAATGAGCAGTTCTTC.

The chain couples TRBV7-6 to TRBJ1-5; TRBD1 aligns across 8 bases. CDR1 and CDR2 (germline): SGHVS, FNYEAQ. V lost 0 bases and J lost 1; bases outside the gene matches: 2. This CDR3 contains 16 residues. The CDR3 spells CASSLAQGASNQPQHF. The CDR3 nucleotides are TGTGCCAGCAGCTTAGCTCAGGGGGCCAGCAATCAGCCCCAGCATTTT. The full variable domain, in which reference TRBV7-6 and TRBJ1-5 provide the parts outside the CDR3, is GAGVSQSPRYKVTKRGQDVALRCDPISGHVSLYWYRQALGQGPEFLTYFNYEAQQDKSGLPNDRFSAERPEGSISTLTIQRTEQRDSAMYRCASSLAQGASNQPQHFGDGTRLSIL.

The CDR3, as DNA: TGTGCCAGCTCACCACCGTCAGGGAATGGCTACACCTTC. Amino acids: CASSPPSGNGYTF. This chain links TRBV18 with TRBJ1-2; maybe TRBD1 (5 bases). CDR1 and CDR2 from the germline V gene are KGHSH and LQKENI. V was clipped by 0 bases and J by 6 bases, with 8 bases between them. The CDR3 sequence is 13 residues long. The whole variable domain, filled in from reference TRBV18 and TRBJ1-2, reads NAGVMQNPRHLVRRRGQEARLRCSPMKGHSHVYWYRQLPEEGLKFMVYLQKENIIDESGMPKERFSAEFPKEGPSILRIQQVVRGDSAAYFCASSPPSGNGYTFGSGTRLTVV.

This clone was counted between two and nine times. This sequence joins TRBV28 and TRBJ1-1, with D perhaps TRBD1 (5 bases). Trimming took off 2 bases at V and 4 bases at J, with 11 bases between the two ends. Germline V gene sequence: CDR1 MDHEN, CDR2 SYDVKM. The CDR3 has 14 residues. The CDR3: CASSLGGTTTEAFF. The CDR3 nucleotides are TGTGCCAGCAGTTTAGGGGGGACGACCACTGAAGCTTTCTTT.

The chain joins TRBV11-2 to TRBJ2-2; no definite D call. The germline gives CDR1 SGHAT, CDR2 FQNNGV. V gave up 3 bases and J gave up 3 bases, with 11 bases separating them. CDR3 size: 15 residues. CDR3 sequence reads: CASSFSWADTGELFF. The CDR3 bases are TGTGCCAGCAGCTTTAGTTGGGCGGACACCGGGGAGCTGTTTTTT.

As regards this clone: An end of the junction does not agree with germline; a read error may underlie this. The chain carries TRBV4-1 and TRBJ1-4; D is unclear. The CDR3 is made up of 17 amino acids. Germline V gene data show CDR1 as MGHRA and CDR2 as YSYEKL. The CDR3 DNA follows: TGCGCCAGCAACCAAGTTGTGGCTCAGTCCACTAATGAAAAACTGTTTTTT. Translating gives CASNQVVAQSTNEKLFF.

The V and J genes are TRBV5-1 and TRBJ1-1; tentatively, D is TRBD1 (6 bases). CDR3 length: 14 amino acids. Germline V gene data show CDR1 as SGHRS and CDR2 as YFSETQ. V lost 3 bases and J 5 bases, leaving 14 bases between the germline ends. CDR3 DNA sequence: TGCGCCAGCAGCTCCGGGACATGGGGGACTGAAGCTTTCTTT. Its protein is CASSSGTWGTEAFF. Based on the CDR3 plus reference TRBV5-1 and TRBJ1-1, the full variable domain is KAGVTQTPRYLIKTRGQQVTLSCSPISGHRSVSWYQQTPGQGLQFLFEYFSETQRNKGNFPGRFSGRQFSNSRSEMNVSTLELGDSALYLCASSSGTWGTEAFFGQGTRLTVV.

V usage is TRBV28 and J usage is TRBJ1-5; no clear D. Trimming pared 3 bases from V and 6 bases from J, leaving 9 bases between. CDR1 is MDHEN, CDR2 SYDVKM, per germline. The CDR3 is 13 residues long. The chain's CDR3 is CASSFARRQPQHF. The CDR3 coding sequence is TGTGCCAGCAGTTTTGCCCGGCGTCAGCCCCAGCATTTT.

This chain connects TRBV7-2 to TRBJ1-4; TRBD1 matches 7 bases. Germline lookup yields CDR1 SGHTA and CDR2 FQGNSA. With 5 bases clipped from V and 8 bases from J, the junction kept 14 bases outside the gene matches. The CDR3 length is 16 residues. In DNA, the CDR3 is TGTGCCAGCAGCCCCGGATCGACAGGGTTACGGGAAAAACTGTTTTTT. Translation: CASSPGSTGLREKLFF.

In its sample, this clone was seen a few times. This chain links TRBV7-2 with TRBJ1-4; D perhaps matches TRBD1 (5 bases). Germline CDR1 SGHTA, CDR2 FQGNSA. Trimming stripped 8 bases from V and 5 bases from J, with 15 bases between. The CDR3 is made up of 14 amino acids. CDR3 nucleotide sequence: TGTGCCAGCGCATTGGGGGGACGGAATGAAAAACTGTTTTTT. Encoded protein: CASALGGRNEKLFF.

The chain carries TRBV28 and TRBJ1-4, with D maybe TRBD1 (6 bases). From germline, CDR1 is MDHEN and CDR2 SYDVKM. This CDR3 has 13 amino acids. V lost 2 bases and J lost 8, with 9 bases in between. CDR3: CASSLQGKEKLFF. The CDR3 DNA reads TGTGCCAGCAGTTTACAGGGGAAGGAAAAACTGTTTTTT.

The chain links TRBV4-2 to TRBJ2-7, with D possibly matching TRBD2 (6 bases). The CDR3 is 15 amino acids. V lost 4 bases and J 3 bases, leaving 16 bases between the germline ends. Germline V CDR1 and CDR2: LGHNA, YNFKEQ. The CDR3 loop reads CASSPRGAGLYEQYF. The DNA of the CDR3 is TGTGCCAGCAGCCCTCGAGGGGCGGGACTCTACGAGCAGTACTTC.

V usage is TRBV3-1 (or the pseudogene TRBV3-2) and J usage is TRBJ1-6; 7 positions match TRBD1. V was pared by 4 bases and J by 5 bases, with 5 bases of the junction left unmatched. There are 15 residues in the CDR3. Germline lookup yields CDR1 LGHDT and CDR2 YNNKEL (reference sequence). The CDR3 sequence is CASSPDRVDNSPLHF. The CDR3 bases are TGTGCCAGCAGCCCCGACAGGGTTGATAATTCACCCCTCCACTTT.

The gene calls are TRBV5-1 and TRBJ1-3; D is undetermined. V lost 0 bases, J lost 0 bases, and 7 bases lay in between. The CDR3 consists of 15 residues. Germline assignment: CDR1 SGHRS and CDR2 YFSETQ. The CDR3 loop reads CASSLGTVSGNTIYF. The CDR3 coding sequence is TGCGCCAGCAGCTTGGGGACGGTCTCTGGAAACACCATATATTTT.

This clone was counted once. The chain joins TRBV5-1 to TRBJ2-3, with D unresolved. From germline, CDR1 is SGHRS and CDR2 YFSETQ. The ends were cut back, 4 bases at V and 6 bases at J, with 15 bases in the middle. The CDR3 sequence is 14 residues long. The CDR3 region is CASSVSKPGDTQYF. DNA of the CDR3: TGCGCCAGCAGCGTCTCGAAGCCTGGGGATACGCAGTATTTT.

The gene calls are TRBV7-2 and TRBJ1-4; the match to TRBD1 covers 7 bases. Germline V gives CDR1 SGHTA, CDR2 FQGNSA. This CDR3 has 15 amino acids. The ends lost 0 bases at V and 4 bases at J; junction bases unmatched: 2. CDR3 nucleotides: TGTGCCAGCAGCTTAGCGACAGGGAATAATGAAAAACTGTTTTTT. Amino acids: CASSLATGNNEKLFF.

The chain couples TRBV7-2 to TRBJ2-1, with TRBD2 matching 7 bases. Germline CDR1 is SGHTA and CDR2 is FQGNSA. This CDR3 is 14 amino acids long. Unmatched junction bases numbered 4, after V lost 0 bases and J lost 8 bases. CDR3 region: CASSLAGGPDEQFF. The DNA for the CDR3 is TGTGCCAGCAGCTTAGCGGGAGGGCCCGATGAGCAGTTCTTC. The complete variable domain, with remaining parts taken from reference TRBV7-2 and TRBJ2-1, reads GAGVSQSPSNKVTEKGKDVELRCDPISGHTALYWYRQSLGQGLEFLIYFQGNSAPDKSGLPSDRFSAERTGGSVSTLTIQRTQQEDSAVYLCASSLAGGPDEQFFGPGTRLTVL.

V and J are TRBV29-1 and TRBJ1-2; D may be TRBD1 (5 bases). The V end lost 4 bases, the J end lost 0 bases, and 9 bases lay between the germline ends. The CDR3 runs 13 residues. From germline, CDR1 is SQVTM and CDR2 ANQGSEA. DNA of the CDR3: TGCAGCGTTGGGGAGACAGCTAACTATGGCTACACCTTC. Translation gives CSVGETANYGYTF. The whole variable domain, remainder taken from reference TRBV29-1 and TRBJ1-2, is SAVISQKPSRDICQRGTSLTIQCQVDSQVTMMFWYRQQPGQSLTLIATANQGSEATYESGFVIDKFPISRPNLTFSTLTVSNMSPEDSSIYLCSVGETANYGYTFGSGTRLTVV.

This sequence joins TRBV2 and TRBJ1-6; 9 bases match TRBD1. Trimming cost V 7 bases and J 9 bases; bases outside gene matches: 4. CDR3 length: 13 amino acids. Germline V gives CDR1 SNHLY, CDR2 FYNNEI. The chain's CDR3 is CASMGTGLSPLHF. DNA of the CDR3: TGTGCCAGCATGGGGACAGGGCTTTCACCCCTCCACTTT.

The J gene is TRBJ1-1, the V gene TRBV7-9, with a weak D call TRBD1 (6 bases). CDR1 SEHNR and CDR2 FQNEAQ come from the germline V gene (reference sequence). V lost 5 bases to trimming and J lost 0 bases, with 16 bases between them. There are 16 residues in the CDR3. This CDR3 reads CASSLGGAGMNTEAFF. For the CDR3, the DNA is TGTGCCAGCAGCCTTGGGGGGGCAGGGATGAACACTGAAGCTTTCTTT.

This clone has more than one count but fewer than ten. The chain carries TRBV19 and TRBJ1-1; a possible D gene is TRBD1 (5 bases). The CDR3 runs 14 residues. Germline V lookup: CDR1 LNHDA, CDR2 SQIVND (reference sequence). Deletions cut 10 bases from V and 1 base from J, with 16 bases between. CDR3 protein: CATSPEGRNTEAFF. CDR3 bases: TGTGCCACCTCACCGGAGGGACGGAACACTGAAGCTTTCTTT.